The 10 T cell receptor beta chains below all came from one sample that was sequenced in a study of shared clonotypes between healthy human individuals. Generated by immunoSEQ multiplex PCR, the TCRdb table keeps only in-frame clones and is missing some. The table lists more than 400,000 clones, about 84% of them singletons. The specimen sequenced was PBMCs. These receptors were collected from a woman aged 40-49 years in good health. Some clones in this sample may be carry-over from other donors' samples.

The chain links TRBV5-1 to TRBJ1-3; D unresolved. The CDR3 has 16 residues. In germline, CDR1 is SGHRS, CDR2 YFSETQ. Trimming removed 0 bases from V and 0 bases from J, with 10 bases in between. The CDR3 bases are TGCGCCAGCAGCTTGGACAGTCCTTCCTCTGGAAACACCATATATTTT. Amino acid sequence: CASSLDSPSSGNTIYF.

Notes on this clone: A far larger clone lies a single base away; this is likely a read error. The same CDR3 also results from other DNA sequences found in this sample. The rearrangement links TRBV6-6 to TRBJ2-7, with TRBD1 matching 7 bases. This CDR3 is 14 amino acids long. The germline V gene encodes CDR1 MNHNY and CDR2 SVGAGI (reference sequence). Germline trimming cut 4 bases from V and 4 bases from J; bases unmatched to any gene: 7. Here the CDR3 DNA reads TGTGCCAGCAGTTCACAGGGGAGCTCATACGAGCAGTACTTC. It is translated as CASSSQGSSYEQYF.

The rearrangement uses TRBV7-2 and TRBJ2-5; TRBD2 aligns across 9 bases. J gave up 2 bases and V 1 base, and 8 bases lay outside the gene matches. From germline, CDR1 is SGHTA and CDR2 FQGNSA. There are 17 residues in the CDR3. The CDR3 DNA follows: TGTGCCAGCAGCTTAGGTTTAGCGGGGGCCGGACAAGAGACCCAGTACTTC. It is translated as CASSLGLAGAGQETQYF. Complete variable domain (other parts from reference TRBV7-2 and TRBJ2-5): GAGVSQSPSNKVTEKGKDVELRCDPISGHTALYWYRQSLGQGLEFLIYFQGNSAPDKSGLPSDRFSAERTGGSVSTLTIQRTQQEDSAVYLCASSLGLAGAGQETQYFGPGTRLLVL.

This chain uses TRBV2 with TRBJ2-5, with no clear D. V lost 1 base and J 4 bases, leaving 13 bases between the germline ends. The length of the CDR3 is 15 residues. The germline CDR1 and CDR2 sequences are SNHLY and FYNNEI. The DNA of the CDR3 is TGTGCCAGCAGTGAAGGGCTCCGAGGTGCAGAGACCCAGTACTTC. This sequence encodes CASSEGLRGAETQYF.

The CDR3, as DNA: TGTGCCAGCTCACCACGCCCGGGACGGGGAGTACTAGCGGATAGATACAATGAGCAGTTCTTC. This codes for CASSPRPGRGVLADRYNEQFF. This rearrangement joins TRBV18 to TRBJ2-1; 8 bases map to TRBD2. With 1 base clipped from V and 4 bases from J, the junction kept 21 bases outside the gene matches. Germline V gene sequence: CDR1 KGHSH, CDR2 LQKENI. The CDR3 totals 21 residues. Filled out from reference TRBV18 and TRBJ2-1, the complete variable domain reads NAGVMQNPRHLVRRRGQEARLRCSPMKGHSHVYWYRQLPEEGLKFMVYLQKENIIDESGMPKERFSAEFPKEGPSILRIQQVVRGDSAAYFCASSPRPGRGVLADRYNEQFFGPGTRLTVL.

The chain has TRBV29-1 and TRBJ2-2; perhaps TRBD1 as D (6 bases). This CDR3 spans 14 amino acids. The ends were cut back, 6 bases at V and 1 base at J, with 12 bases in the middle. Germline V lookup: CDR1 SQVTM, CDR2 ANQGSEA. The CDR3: CSVTDRLNTGELFF. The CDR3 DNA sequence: TGCAGCGTGACAGACAGGTTGAACACCGGGGAGCTGTTTTTT.

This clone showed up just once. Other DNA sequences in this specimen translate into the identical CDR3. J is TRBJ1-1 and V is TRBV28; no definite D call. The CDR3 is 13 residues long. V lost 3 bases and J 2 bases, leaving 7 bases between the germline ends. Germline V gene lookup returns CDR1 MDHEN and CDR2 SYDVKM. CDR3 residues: CASSFGTNTEAFF. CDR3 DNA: TGTGCCAGCAGTTTCGGTACCAACACTGAAGCTTTCTTT.

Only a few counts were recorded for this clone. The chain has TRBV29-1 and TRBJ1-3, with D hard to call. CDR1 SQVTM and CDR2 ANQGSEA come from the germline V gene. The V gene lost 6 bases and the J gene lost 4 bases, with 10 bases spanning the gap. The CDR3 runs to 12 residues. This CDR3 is CSVAVVGNTIYF. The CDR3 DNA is TGCAGCGTCGCCGTCGTGGGAAACACCATATATTTT.

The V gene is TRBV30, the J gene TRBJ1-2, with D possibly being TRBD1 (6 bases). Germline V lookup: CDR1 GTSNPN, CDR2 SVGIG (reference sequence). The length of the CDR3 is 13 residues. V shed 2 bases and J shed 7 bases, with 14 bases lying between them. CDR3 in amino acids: CAWSSGAGGGYTF. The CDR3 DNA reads TGTGCCTGGAGTTCAGGGGCGGGGGGTGGCTACACCTTC.

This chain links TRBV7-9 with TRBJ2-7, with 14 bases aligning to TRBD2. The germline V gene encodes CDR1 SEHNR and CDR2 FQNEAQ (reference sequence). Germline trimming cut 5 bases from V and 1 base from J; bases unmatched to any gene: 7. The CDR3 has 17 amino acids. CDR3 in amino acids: CASSNAGLAGGSYEQYF. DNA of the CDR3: TGTGCCAGCAGCAACGCCGGACTAGCGGGAGGATCCTACGAGCAGTACTTC.